These 9 T cell receptor beta chains originate from one sample sequenced in a study of STAT5B mutations in CD4+ large granular lymphocyte leukemia. Sequenced by immunoSEQ multiplex PCR; TCRdb stores in-frame clones only, minus some. The sample carries about 34,000 clones, 69% recorded once. The sample consisted of CD4+ T cells from blood buffy coats. The source is a human donor in good health.

J is TRBJ1-6 and V is TRBV6-6; D might be TRBD1 (6 bases). The CDR3 length is 14 residues. The ends were cut back, 4 bases at V and 6 bases at J, with 10 bases in the middle. Germline V gene data show CDR1 as MNHNY and CDR2 as SVGAGI (reference sequence). The CDR3, as DNA: TGTGCCAGCAGTTCCGGGGGGCTTAATTCACCCCTCCACTTT. Translation: CASSSGGLNSPLHF.

This clone was found once. The chain has TRBV9 and TRBJ1-1; no clear D gene. Germline values: CDR1 SGDLS, CDR2 YYNGEE. The CDR3 spans 14 residues. Trimming removed 0 bases from V and 8 bases from J, with 14 bases in between. The CDR3 is CASSVAPQVGEAFF. In DNA form, the CDR3 reads TGTGCCAGCAGCGTAGCCCCCCAGGTGGGGGAAGCTTTCTTT.

The chain is built from TRBV29-1 and TRBJ2-7; possibly TRBD1 for D (6 bases). The CDR3 loop spans 14 amino acids. Trimming shortened V by 6 bases and J by 2 bases, and 17 bases separated the two germline ends. CDR1 and CDR2 (germline): SQVTM, ANQGSEA. DNA for the CDR3: TGCAGCGTCGGGACCGGGACACCGACCTACGAGCAGTACTTC. Its protein is CSVGTGTPTYEQYF.

This clone was seen more than once but under ten times. The chain combines TRBV6-5 with TRBJ2-2; D perhaps matches TRBD2 (5 bases). Trimming removed 5 bases at V and 3 bases at J, with 10 bases between. CDR3 length equals 14 residues. The germline V gene has CDR1 MNHEY and CDR2 SVGAGI. The CDR3 sequence: CASSRGGDTGELFF. In DNA form, the CDR3 reads TGTGCCAGCAGTCGGGGTGGGGACACCGGGGAGCTGTTTTTT.

This clone has a single count. V usage is TRBV4-1 and J usage is TRBJ2-1; 10 bases line up with TRBD2. CDR1 and CDR2 (germline): MGHRA, YSYEKL. The junction had 6 bases not matched to a gene; V was cut back by 5 bases and J by 8 bases. This CDR3 contains 14 residues. Written as DNA, the CDR3 is TGCGCCAGCAGCTACAGCGGGGGGGCGGATGAGCAGTTCTTC. It encodes CASSYSGGADEQFF.

The chain employs TRBV7-2 and TRBJ1-1; no clear D. V was clipped by 5 bases and J by 3 bases, with 10 bases between them. This CDR3 region has 13 residues. Germline-derived CDR1 and CDR2 are SGHTA and FQGNSA. The CDR3 bases are TGTGCCAGCAGCACCTGGGAGGACACTGAAGCTTTCTTT. Translation gives CASSTWEDTEAFF.

DNA of the CDR3: TGCAGCGTCCGGGGGGTCGCTAGCACAGATACGCAGTATTTT. Encoded protein: CSVRGVASTDTQYF. This chain links TRBV29-1 with TRBJ2-3; 7 bases are a match to TRBD2. The germline CDR1 and CDR2 sequences are SQVTM and ANQGSEA. The CDR3 extends over 14 amino acids. V lost 6 bases to trimming and J lost 0 bases; unmatched junction nucleotides: 6.

This chain joins TRBV29-1 and TRBJ1-2, with D unresolved. In germline, CDR1 is SQVTM, CDR2 ANQGSEA. Trimming cost V 3 bases and J 4 bases, with 9 bases left between them. The length of the CDR3 is 12 residues. CDR3 sequence reads: CSVDEVGYGYTF. The CDR3, as DNA: TGCAGCGTTGACGAGGTTGGCTATGGCTACACCTTC.

To note about this clone: Its ends do not fully match the called genes, so a read error is possible. The chain has TRBV19 and TRBJ2-5, with D possibly being TRBD1 (8 bases). This CDR3 comprises 18 residues. CDR1 and CDR2 from the germline V gene are LNHDA and SQIVND (reference sequence). CDR3 in DNA: TGTGCCAGTAGTGTAGATGCTTCTCGGACAGGGAGGGGTCGGACCCAGTACTTC. Translation: CASSVDASRTGRGRTQYF.